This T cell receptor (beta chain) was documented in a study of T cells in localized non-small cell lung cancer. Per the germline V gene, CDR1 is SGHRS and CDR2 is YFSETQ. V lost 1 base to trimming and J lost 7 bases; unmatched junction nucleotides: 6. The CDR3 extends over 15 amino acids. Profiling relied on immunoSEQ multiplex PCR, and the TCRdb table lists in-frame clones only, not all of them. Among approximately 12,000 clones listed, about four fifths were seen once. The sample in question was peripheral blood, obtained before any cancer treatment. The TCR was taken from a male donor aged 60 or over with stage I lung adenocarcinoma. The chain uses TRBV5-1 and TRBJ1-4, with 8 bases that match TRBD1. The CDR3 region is CASSLSQGAGEKLFF. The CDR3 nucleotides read TGCGCCAGCAGCTTGTCTCAGGGGGCGGGTGAAAAACTGTTTTTT.